This entry lists 13 T cell receptor beta chains sequenced from one sample in a study of shared clonotypes between healthy human individuals. Terminally differentiated effector memory CD45RA+ cells were left out of the naive CD8 fraction, which was CD45RO-negative and positively selected for CCR7. Sequenced by immunoSEQ multiplex PCR; TCRdb stores in-frame clones only, minus some. The data contain around 620,000 clones, approximately 95% of them singletons. Source material: naive CD8+ T cells sorted from blood. Receptor source: a woman in her twenties or thirties in good health.

The chain couples TRBV15 to TRBJ1-6; D remains ambiguous. The germline gives CDR1 LNHNV, CDR2 YYDKDF (reference sequence). The V gene lost 6 bases and the J gene lost 10 bases, with 16 bases spanning the gap. CDR3 length: 14 residues. The CDR3: CATRNRTGLSPLHF. DNA of the CDR3: TGTGCCACCAGAAACCGGACGGGCCTCTCACCCCTCCACTTT.

The chain recombines TRBV6-5 with TRBJ2-2; no definite D call. Trimming left V 4 bases short and J 6 bases short, with 12 bases between. CDR3 length equals 14 residues. From germline, CDR1 is MNHEY and CDR2 SVGAGI. CDR3 bases: TGTGCCAGCAGTTCGGAACCAGGCGCCGGGGAGCTGTTTTTT. It specifies CASSSEPGAGELFF.

The rearrangement uses TRBV6-5 and TRBJ2-7; TRBD2 matches at 8 bases. CDR1 is MNHEY and CDR2 is SVGAGI in the germline V gene. CDR3 length: 14 amino acids. With 7 bases clipped from V and 5 bases from J, the junction kept 10 bases outside the gene matches. The CDR3 region has the DNA TGTGCCAGCACAGAGACGCTAGCGGGCCACGAGCAGTACTTC. It codes for CASTETLAGHEQYF.

The V call is TRBV7-9, the J call TRBJ2-2; D is undetermined. The CDR3 is made up of 14 amino acids. CDR1 is SEHNR and CDR2 is FQNEAQ in the germline V gene (reference sequence). V was shortened by 2 bases and J by 2 bases, with 6 bases between the two germline ends. CDR3 sequence (DNA): TGTGCCAGCAGCTTACGGCTAAACACCGGGGAGCTGTTTTTT. This gives the protein CASSLRLNTGELFF.

The chain links TRBV5-6 to TRBJ1-1; D gene ambiguous. Germline CDR1 SGHDT, CDR2 YYEEEE. This CDR3 contains 14 residues. Trimming removed 2 bases from V and 5 bases from J, with 13 bases in between. The CDR3 nucleotides are TGTGCCAGCAGCTTTAACAGACGGTGGACTGAAGCTTTCTTT. It specifies CASSFNRRWTEAFF.

V gene TRBV5-6 combines with J gene TRBJ2-1, with D uncertain. CDR3 length: 14 residues. V was clipped by 0 bases and J by 8 bases, with 12 bases between them. The germline V gene encodes CDR1 SGHDT and CDR2 YYEEEE. Here the CDR3 reads CASSLGDAPDEQFF. The CDR3 DNA reads TGTGCCAGCAGCTTGGGCGACGCACCCGATGAGCAGTTCTTC.

The count of this clone is one. The rearrangement links TRBV11-3 to TRBJ2-2, with a tentative D call TRBD2 (6 bases). This CDR3 has 15 residues. V gave up 5 bases and J gave up 2 bases, with 12 bases separating them. Germline loops: CDR1 SGHNT, CDR2 YENEEA. The CDR3 protein is CASSGDLINTGELFF. DNA of the CDR3: TGTGCCAGCAGCGGGGACTTAATCAACACCGGGGAGCTGTTTTTT.

This chain uses TRBV2 with TRBJ2-7, with TRBD2 matching over 10 bases. Trimming removed 6 bases from V and 3 bases from J; junction bases left unmatched: 8. CDR1 is SNHLY, CDR2 FYNNEI, per germline. The CDR3 sequence is 15 residues long. CDR3 DNA sequence: TGTGCCAGCAGGGGGGGACTAGCGAGTAACTACGAGCAGTACTTC. Translation gives CASRGGLASNYEQYF.

This chain uses TRBV19 with TRBJ1-1; 9 bases are shared with TRBD1. Trimming took 5 bases from V and 5 from J; bases not matched to a gene: 6. CDR1 is LNHDA, CDR2 SQIVND, per germline (reference sequence). There are 14 residues in the CDR3. CDR3: CASSGGQGWTEAFF. The CDR3 DNA is TGTGCCAGTAGTGGTGGACAGGGGTGGACTGAAGCTTTCTTT.

This clone was seen a handful of times. Other DNA sequences of this sample code for an identical CDR3. V gene TRBV19 combines with J gene TRBJ2-7; 7 bases fit TRBD1. The CDR3 extends over 14 amino acids. Trimming removed 6 bases from V and 3 bases from J; junction bases left unmatched: 8. Germline values: CDR1 LNHDA, CDR2 SQIVND (reference sequence). CDR3 sequence: CASSAGSGGYEQYF. The DNA of the CDR3 is TGTGCCAGTAGCGCGGGCTCAGGGGGCTACGAGCAGTACTTC. Full variable domain (outside the CDR3, taken from reference TRBV19 and TRBJ2-7): DGGITQSPKYLFRKEGQNVTLSCEQNLNHDAMYWYRQDPGQGLRLIYYSQIVNDFQKGDIAEGYSVSREKKESFPLTVTSAQKNPTAFYLCASSAGSGGYEQYFGPGTRLTVT.

This chain joins TRBV5-6 and TRBJ2-3, with 8 nucleotides matching TRBD2. The CDR3 has 14 amino acids. V lost 2 bases to trimming and J lost 6 bases; unmatched junction nucleotides: 5. CDR1 and CDR2 (germline): SGHDT, YYEEEE. In DNA form, the CDR3 reads TGTGCCAGCAGCTTAGGCGGGAGGAGGGATACGCAGTATTTT. Protein product: CASSLGGRRDTQYF.

The rearrangement joins TRBV11-2 to TRBJ2-5, with 9 bases lining up with TRBD1. V was clipped by 5 bases and J by 5 bases; unmatched bases: 9. The germline CDR1 and CDR2 sequences are SGHAT and FQNNGV. This CDR3 has 15 amino acids. The CDR3 sequence is CASSQRTGVLETQYF. The CDR3 DNA reads TGTGCCAGCAGCCAGAGGACAGGGGTTCTGGAGACCCAGTACTTC. Variable domain in full (rest from reference TRBV11-2 and TRBJ2-5): EAGVAQSPRYKIIEKRQSVAFWCNPISGHATLYWYQQILGQGPKLLIQFQNNGVVDDSQLPKDRFSAERLKGVDSTLKIQPAKLEDSAVYLCASSQRTGVLETQYFGPGTRLLVL.

J is TRBJ2-7 and V is TRBV6-5, with D hard to call. The CDR3 is 13 residues long. V was pared by 5 bases and J by 5 bases, with 13 bases between. Germline values: CDR1 MNHEY, CDR2 SVGAGI. The CDR3 reads CASSPRLGHEQYF. CDR3 DNA: TGTGCCAGCAGTCCTAGACTTGGGCACGAGCAGTACTTC.